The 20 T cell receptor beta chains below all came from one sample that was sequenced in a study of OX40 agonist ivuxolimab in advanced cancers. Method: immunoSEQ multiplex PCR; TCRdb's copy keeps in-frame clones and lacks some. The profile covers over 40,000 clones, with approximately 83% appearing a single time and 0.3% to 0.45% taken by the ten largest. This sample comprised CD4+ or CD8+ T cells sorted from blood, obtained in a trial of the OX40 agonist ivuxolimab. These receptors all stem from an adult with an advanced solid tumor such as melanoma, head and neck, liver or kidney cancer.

CDR3 coding DNA: TGTGCCAGCAGGCTGGTGAGGGGCGCAGATACGCAGTATTTT. Its translation: CASRLVRGADTQYF. V usage is TRBV2 and J usage is TRBJ2-3, with D perhaps being TRBD1 or TRBD2 (5 bases each). Trimming left V 6 bases short and J 4 bases short, with 14 bases between. The length of the CDR3 is 14 residues. Germline lookup yields CDR1 SNHLY and CDR2 FYNNEI.

In nucleotides, the CDR3 is TGTGCCAGCAGTCCCTTGGGCAATGAGCAGTTCTTC. Translated: CASSPLGNEQFF. The chain is built from TRBV28 and TRBJ2-1, with D unclear. From germline, CDR1 is MDHEN and CDR2 SYDVKM. This CDR3 comprises 12 residues. Trimming cost V 5 bases and J 6 bases, with 8 bases left between them.

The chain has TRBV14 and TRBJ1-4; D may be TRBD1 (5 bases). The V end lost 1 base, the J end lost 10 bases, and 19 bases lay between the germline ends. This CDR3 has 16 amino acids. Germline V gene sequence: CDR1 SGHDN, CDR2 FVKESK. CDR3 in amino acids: CASSQVLGPRGGKLFF. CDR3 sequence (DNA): TGTGCCAGCAGCCAAGTCTTAGGGCCGCGGGGGGGAAAACTGTTTTTT.

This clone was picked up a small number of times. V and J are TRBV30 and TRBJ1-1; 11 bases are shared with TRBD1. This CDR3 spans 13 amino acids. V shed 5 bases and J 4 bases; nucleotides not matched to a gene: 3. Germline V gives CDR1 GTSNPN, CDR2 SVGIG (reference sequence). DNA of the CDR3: TGTGCCTGGCTTGGGACAGGGGGCACTGAAGCTTTCTTT. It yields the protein CAWLGTGGTEAFF.

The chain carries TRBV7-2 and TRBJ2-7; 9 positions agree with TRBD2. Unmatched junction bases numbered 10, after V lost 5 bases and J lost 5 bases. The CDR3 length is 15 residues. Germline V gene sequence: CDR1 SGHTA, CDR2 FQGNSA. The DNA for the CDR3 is TGTGCCAGCAGCCGTACAGGGGCGGGAGGGCACGAGCAGTACTTC. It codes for CASSRTGAGGHEQYF.

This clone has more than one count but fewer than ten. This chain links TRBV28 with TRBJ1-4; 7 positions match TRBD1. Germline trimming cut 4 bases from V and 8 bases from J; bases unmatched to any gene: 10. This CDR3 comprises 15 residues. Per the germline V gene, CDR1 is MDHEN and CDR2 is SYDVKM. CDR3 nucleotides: TGTGCCAGCAGTTCCTCTGGACAGGCTCAGGAAAAACTGTTTTTT. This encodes CASSSSGQAQEKLFF.

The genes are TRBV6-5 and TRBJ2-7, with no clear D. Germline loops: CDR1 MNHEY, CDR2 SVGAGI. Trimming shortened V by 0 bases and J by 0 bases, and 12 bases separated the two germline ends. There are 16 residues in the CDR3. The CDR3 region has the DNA TGTGCCAGCAGTTACTCGATCTCTGTCAGCTCCTACGAGCAGTACTTC. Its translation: CASSYSISVSSYEQYF.

The CDR3 loop is CASSPSGGAGDTQYF. In DNA form, the CDR3 reads TGTGCCAGCAGTCCTAGCGGGGGGGCGGGAGATACGCAGTATTTT. This sequence joins TRBV4-2 and TRBJ2-3; 12 bases are shared with TRBD2. Germline V CDR1 and CDR2: LGHNA, YNFKEQ. This CDR3 has 15 amino acids. The trim removed 6 bases at V and 5 bases at J, leaving 6 bases unmatched.

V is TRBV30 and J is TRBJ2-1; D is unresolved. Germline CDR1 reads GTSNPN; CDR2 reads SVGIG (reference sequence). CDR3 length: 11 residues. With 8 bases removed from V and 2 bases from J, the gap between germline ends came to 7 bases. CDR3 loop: CAGRAYNEQFF. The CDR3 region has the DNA TGTGCCGGCCGGGCCTACAATGAGCAGTTCTTC.

The CDR3 coding sequence is TGTGCCAGCAGCTTATTGCTTGGCTACACCTTC. Translating it yields CASSLLLGYTF. The chain recombines TRBV7-2 with TRBJ1-2; D remains unclear. This CDR3 is built from 11 residues. CDR1 and CDR2 from the germline V gene are SGHTA and FQGNSA. Trimming took off 2 bases at V and 7 bases at J, with 5 bases between the two ends. Full variable domain (outside the CDR3, taken from reference TRBV7-2 and TRBJ1-2): GAGVSQSPSNKVTEKGKDVELRCDPISGHTALYWYRQSLGQGLEFLIYFQGNSAPDKSGLPSDRFSAERTGGSVSTLTIQRTQQEDSAVYLCASSLLLGYTFGSGTRLTVV.

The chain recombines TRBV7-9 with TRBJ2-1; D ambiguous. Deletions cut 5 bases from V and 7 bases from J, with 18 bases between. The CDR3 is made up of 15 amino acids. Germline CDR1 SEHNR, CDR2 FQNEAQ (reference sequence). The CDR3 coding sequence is TGTGCCAGCAGCCCCCCCTTGCGGCTTGGAAATGAGCAGTTCTTC. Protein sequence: CASSPPLRLGNEQFF.

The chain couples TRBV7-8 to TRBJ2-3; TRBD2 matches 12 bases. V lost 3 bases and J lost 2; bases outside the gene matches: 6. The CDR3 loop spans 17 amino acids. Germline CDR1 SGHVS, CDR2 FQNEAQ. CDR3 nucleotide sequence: TGTGCCAGCAGCTTTTCGGGACTAGCGGGTTACACAGATACGCAGTATTTT. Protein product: CASSFSGLAGYTDTQYF. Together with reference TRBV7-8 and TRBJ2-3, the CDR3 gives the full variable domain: GAGVSQSPRYKVAKRGQDVALRCDPISGHVSLFWYQQALGQGPEFLTYFQNEAQLDKSGLPSDRFFAERPEGSVSTLKIQRTQQEDSAVYLCASSFSGLAGYTDTQYFGPGTRLTVL.

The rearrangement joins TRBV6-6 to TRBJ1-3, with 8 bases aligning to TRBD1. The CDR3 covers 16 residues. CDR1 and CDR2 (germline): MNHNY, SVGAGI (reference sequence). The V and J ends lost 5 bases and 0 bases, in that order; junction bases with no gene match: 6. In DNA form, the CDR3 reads TGTGCCAGCAGTAAAGGACAGGGAAACTCTGGAAACACCATATATTTT. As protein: CASSKGQGNSGNTIYF.

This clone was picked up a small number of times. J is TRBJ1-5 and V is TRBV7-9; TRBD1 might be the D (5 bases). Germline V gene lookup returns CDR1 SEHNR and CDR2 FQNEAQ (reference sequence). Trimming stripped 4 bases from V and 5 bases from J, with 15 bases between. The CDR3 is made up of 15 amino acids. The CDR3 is CASSSLGGSDQPQHF. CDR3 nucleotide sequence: TGTGCCAGCAGCTCTCTTGGGGGAAGCGATCAGCCCCAGCATTTT.

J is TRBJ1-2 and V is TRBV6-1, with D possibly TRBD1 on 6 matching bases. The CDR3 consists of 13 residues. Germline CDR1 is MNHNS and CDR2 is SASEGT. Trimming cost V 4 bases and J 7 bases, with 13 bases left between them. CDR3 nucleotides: TGTGCCAGCAGTGGAGGGGGGTCGGTTGGCTACACCTTC. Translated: CASSGGGSVGYTF.

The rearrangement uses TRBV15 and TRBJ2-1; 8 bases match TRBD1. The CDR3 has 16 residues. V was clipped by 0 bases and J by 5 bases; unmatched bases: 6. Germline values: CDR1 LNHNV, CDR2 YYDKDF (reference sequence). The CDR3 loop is CATSRDTRGQDNEQFF. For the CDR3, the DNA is TGTGCCACCAGCAGAGATACGAGGGGACAGGACAATGAGCAGTTCTTC.

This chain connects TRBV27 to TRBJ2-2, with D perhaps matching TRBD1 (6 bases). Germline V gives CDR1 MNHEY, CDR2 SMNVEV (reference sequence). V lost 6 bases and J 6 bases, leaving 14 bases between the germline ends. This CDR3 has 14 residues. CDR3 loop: CASRQNRVSGELFF. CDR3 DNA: TGTGCCAGCAGGCAAAACAGGGTCTCCGGGGAGCTGTTTTTT.

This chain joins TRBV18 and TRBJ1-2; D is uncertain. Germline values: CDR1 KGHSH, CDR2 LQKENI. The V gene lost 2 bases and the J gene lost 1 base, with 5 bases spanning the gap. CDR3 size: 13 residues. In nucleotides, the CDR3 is TGTGCCAGCTCACCAGAGGATAACTATGGCTACACCTTC. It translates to CASSPEDNYGYTF. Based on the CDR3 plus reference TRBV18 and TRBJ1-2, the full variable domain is NAGVMQNPRHLVRRRGQEARLRCSPMKGHSHVYWYRQLPEEGLKFMVYLQKENIIDESGMPKERFSAEFPKEGPSILRIQQVVRGDSAAYFCASSPEDNYGYTFGSGTRLTVV.

The CDR3 coding sequence is TGCAGCGTTTTCGGAGGGGGGTTTGGCTACACCTTC. It translates to CSVFGGGFGYTF. The chain employs TRBV29-1 and TRBJ1-2; a possible D gene is TRBD1 (6 bases). The CDR3 totals 12 residues. The germline V and J ends were trimmed by 5 bases and 7 bases, with 14 bases remaining between them. CDR1 is SQVTM and CDR2 is ANQGSEA in the germline V gene. The variable domain in full, completed from reference TRBV29-1 and TRBJ1-2, reads SAVISQKPSRDICQRGTSLTIQCQVDSQVTMMFWYRQQPGQSLTLIATANQGSEATYESGFVIDKFPISRPNLTFSTLTVSNMSPEDSSIYLCSVFGGGFGYTFGSGTRLTVV.

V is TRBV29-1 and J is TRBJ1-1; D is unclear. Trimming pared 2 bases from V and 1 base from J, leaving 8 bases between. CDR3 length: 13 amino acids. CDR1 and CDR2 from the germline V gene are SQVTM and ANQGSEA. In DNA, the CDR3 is TGCAGCGTTGAAAGAGCTACGAACACTGAAGCTTTCTTT. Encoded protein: CSVERATNTEAFF. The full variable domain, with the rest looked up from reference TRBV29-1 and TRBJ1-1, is SAVISQKPSRDICQRGTSLTIQCQVDSQVTMMFWYRQQPGQSLTLIATANQGSEATYESGFVIDKFPISRPNLTFSTLTVSNMSPEDSSIYLCSVERATNTEAFFGQGTRLTVV.